The entry below gives a single T cell receptor (beta chain) sequence along with its context. Its target is unknown. Some clones are missing from TCRdb's copy, which holds only in-frame ones; the method was immunoSEQ multiplex PCR. The profile shows about 84,000 clones, roughly 94% of them singletons. The data were taken from a study of OX40 agonist ivuxolimab in advanced cancers. Whole-study context: Among those enrolled, mean age was approximately 60 years (range roughly 23 to 90) and roughly 84% were male. Study conclusions and caveats: Within 6 weeks, CD4+ and CD8+ blood T cells expanded clonally at 0.1 to 3.0 mg/kg. Expanded clones belonging to CD8+ T cells outnumbered, on average, those of CD4+.

The clonotype originates from an adult with an advanced solid tumor such as melanoma, head and neck, liver or kidney cancer. The material was CD4+ or CD8+ T cells sorted from blood, obtained in a trial of the OX40 agonist ivuxolimab.

In nucleotides, the CDR3 is TGTGCCAGCAGCTTGGCCGACAGGAACACTGAAGCTTTCTTT. Residues: CASSLADRNTEAFF. The chain combines TRBV5-6 with TRBJ1-1, with TRBD1 as a possible D gene (5 bases). The CDR3 runs to 14 residues. In germline, CDR1 is SGHDT, CDR2 YYEEEE. With 0 bases removed from V and 1 base from J, the gap between germline ends came to 7 bases.